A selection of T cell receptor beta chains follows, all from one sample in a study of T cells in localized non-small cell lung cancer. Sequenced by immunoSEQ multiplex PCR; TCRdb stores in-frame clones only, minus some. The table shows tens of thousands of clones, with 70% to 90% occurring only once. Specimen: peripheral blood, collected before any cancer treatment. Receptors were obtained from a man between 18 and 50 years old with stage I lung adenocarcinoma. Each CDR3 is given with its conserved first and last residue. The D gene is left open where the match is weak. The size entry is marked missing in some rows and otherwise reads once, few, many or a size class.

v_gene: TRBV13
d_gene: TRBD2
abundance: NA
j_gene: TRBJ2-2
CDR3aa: CASSYGTSGGHTGELFF
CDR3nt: TGTGCCAGCAGCTACGGGACTAGCGGGGGGCACACCGGGGAGCTGTTTTTT

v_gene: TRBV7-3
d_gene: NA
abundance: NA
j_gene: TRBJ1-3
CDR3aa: CASSSLPRGLGGNTIYF
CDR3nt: TGTGCCAGCAGCTCCCTACCCAGGGGTTTGGGAGGAAACACCATATATTTT

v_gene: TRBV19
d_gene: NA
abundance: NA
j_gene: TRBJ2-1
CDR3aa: CASSIVPPPLAYNEQFF
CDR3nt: TGTGCCAGTAGTATAGTCCCCCCGCCACTAGCATACAATGAGCAGTTCTTC

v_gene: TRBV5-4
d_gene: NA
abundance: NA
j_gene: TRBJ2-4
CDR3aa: CASSFGGSIQYF
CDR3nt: TGTGCCAGCAGCTTTGGGGGCAGCATTCAGTACTTC

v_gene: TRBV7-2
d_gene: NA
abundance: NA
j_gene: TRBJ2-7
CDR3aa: CASSLANSEYEQYF
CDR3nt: TGTGCCAGCAGCTTAGCAAACTCCGAATACGAGCAGTACTTC

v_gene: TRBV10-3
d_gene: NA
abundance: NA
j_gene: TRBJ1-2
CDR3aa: CAIPRTETTNYGYTF
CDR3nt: TGTGCCATCCCTAGGACAGAAACGACTAACTATGGCTACACCTTC

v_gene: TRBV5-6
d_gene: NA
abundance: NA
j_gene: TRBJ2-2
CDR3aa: CASSLVSVSGYTGELFF
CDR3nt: TGTGCCAGCAGCTTGGTCTCTGTCTCGGGGTACACCGGGGAGCTGTTTTTT

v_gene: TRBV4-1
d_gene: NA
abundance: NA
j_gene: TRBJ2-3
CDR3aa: CASSQATVTDTQYF
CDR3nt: TGCGCCAGCAGCCAAGCGACTGTAACAGATACGCAGTATTTT

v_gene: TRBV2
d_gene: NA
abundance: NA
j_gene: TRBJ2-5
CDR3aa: CAQRGDETQYF
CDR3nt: TGTGCCCAAAGGGGGGATGAGACCCAGTACTTC

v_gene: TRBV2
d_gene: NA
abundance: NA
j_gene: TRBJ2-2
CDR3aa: CASNGGIGELFF
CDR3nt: TGTGCCAGCAACGGGGGCATCGGGGAGCTGTTTTTT

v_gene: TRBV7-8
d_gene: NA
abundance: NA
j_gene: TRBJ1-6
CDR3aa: CASSFSRAGASPLHF
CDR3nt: TGTGCCAGCAGCTTCTCACGGGCAGGTGCTTCACCCCTCCACTTT

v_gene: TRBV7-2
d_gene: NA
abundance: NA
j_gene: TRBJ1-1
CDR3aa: CASSLDRRSNTEAFF
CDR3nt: TGTGCCAGCAGCTTAGATAGACGGAGTAACACTGAAGCTTTCTTT

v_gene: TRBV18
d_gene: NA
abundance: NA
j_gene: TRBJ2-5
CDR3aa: CASSPLYFGIGQETQYF
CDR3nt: TGTGCCAGCTCACCCCTTTACTTCGGGATCGGCCAAGAGACCCAGTACTTC

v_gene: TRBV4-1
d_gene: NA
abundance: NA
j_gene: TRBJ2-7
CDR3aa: CASSQEARGGEQYF
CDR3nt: TGCGCCAGCAGCCAAGAGGCTAGAGGTGGCGAGCAGTACTTC

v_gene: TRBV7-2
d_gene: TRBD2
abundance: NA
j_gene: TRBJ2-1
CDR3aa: CASSRPSGGAYNEQFF
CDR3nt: TGTGCCAGCAGCCGGCCCAGCGGGGGGGCCTACAATGAGCAGTTCTTC

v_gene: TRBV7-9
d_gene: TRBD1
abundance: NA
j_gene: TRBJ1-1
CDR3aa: CASSPRDRGGNTEAFF
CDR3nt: TGTGCCAGCAGCCCGCGGGACAGGGGAGGGAACACTGAAGCTTTCTTT

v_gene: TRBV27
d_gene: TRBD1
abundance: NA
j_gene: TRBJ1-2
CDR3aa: CAVRRGRNFYGYTF
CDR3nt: TGTGCCGTACGAAGGGGGCGTAATTTCTATGGCTACACCTTC

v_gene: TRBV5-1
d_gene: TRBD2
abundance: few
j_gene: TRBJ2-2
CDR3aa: CASSSVQRGDGELFF
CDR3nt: TGCGCCAGCAGCTCTGTCCAGCGGGGGGACGGGGAGCTGTTTTTT

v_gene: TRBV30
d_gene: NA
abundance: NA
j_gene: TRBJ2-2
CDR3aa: CAWSASGTGELFF
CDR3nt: TGTGCCTGGAGTGCCTCTGGCACCGGGGAGCTGTTTTTT

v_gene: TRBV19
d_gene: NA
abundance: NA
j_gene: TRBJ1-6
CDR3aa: CASLPRGAYNSPLHF
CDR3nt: TGTGCCTCCCTCCCCAGGGGCGCTTATAATTCACCCCTCCACTTT

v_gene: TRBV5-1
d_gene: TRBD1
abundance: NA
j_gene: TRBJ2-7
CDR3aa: CASSLVTGVHEQYF
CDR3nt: TGCGCCAGCAGCTTGGTGACAGGGGTGCACGAGCAGTACTTC

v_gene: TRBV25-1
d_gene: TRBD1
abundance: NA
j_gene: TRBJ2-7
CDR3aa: CASSDTLGQAAEQYF
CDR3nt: TGTGCCAGCAGTGATACCCTGGGACAGGCGGCCGAGCAGTACTTC

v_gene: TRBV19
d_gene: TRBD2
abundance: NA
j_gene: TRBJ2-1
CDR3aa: CASSSGGLYNEQFF
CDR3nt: TGTGCCAGTAGTAGCGGGGGGTTATACAATGAGCAGTTCTTC

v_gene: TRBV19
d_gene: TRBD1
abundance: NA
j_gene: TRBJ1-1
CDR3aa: CASSYGQVNTEAFF
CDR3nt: TGTGCCAGTAGTTATGGACAGGTTAACACTGAAGCTTTCTTT

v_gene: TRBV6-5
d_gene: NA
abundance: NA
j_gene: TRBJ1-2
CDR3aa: CASSGPSTLRNGYTF
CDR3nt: TGTGCCAGCAGCGGGCCCTCTACCCTGCGGAATGGCTACACCTTC

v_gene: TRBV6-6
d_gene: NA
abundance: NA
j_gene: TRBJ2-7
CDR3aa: CASSYSRRGDRNEQYF
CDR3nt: TGTGCCAGCAGTTACTCGCGGCGGGGTGATCGGAACGAGCAGTACTTC

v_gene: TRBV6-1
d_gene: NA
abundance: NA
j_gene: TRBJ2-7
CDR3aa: CASSEEYVGDYEQYF
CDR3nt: TGTGCCAGCAGTGAAGAATATGTAGGGGACTACGAGCAGTACTTC

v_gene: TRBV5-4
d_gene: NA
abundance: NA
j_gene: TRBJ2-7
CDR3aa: CASSHHERQTPYEQYF
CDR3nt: TGTGCCAGCAGCCACCATGAAAGACAGACACCCTACGAGCAGTACTTC

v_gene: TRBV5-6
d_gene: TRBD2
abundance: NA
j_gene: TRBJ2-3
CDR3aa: CASSLAGGARIDTQYF
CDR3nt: TGTGCCAGCAGCTTGGCCGGGGGGGCGCGGATAGATACGCAGTATTTT

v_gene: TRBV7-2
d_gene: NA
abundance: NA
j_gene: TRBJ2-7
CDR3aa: CASSLGRGDYEQYF
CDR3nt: TGTGCCAGCAGCTTGGGGAGAGGCGATTACGAGCAGTACTTC

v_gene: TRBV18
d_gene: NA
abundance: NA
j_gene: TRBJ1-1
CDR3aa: CASSPSRTLMNTEAFF
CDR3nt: TGTGCCAGCTCCCCATCCAGGACACTTATGAACACTGAAGCTTTCTTT

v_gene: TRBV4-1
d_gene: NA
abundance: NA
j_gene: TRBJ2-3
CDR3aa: CASSEVWRETDTQYF
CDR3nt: TGCGCCAGCAGCGAAGTCTGGAGGGAGACAGATACGCAGTATTTT

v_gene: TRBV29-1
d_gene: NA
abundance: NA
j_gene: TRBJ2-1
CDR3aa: CSVEGRGPYNEQFF
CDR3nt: TGCAGCGTTGAAGGCCGGGGCCCCTACAATGAGCAGTTCTTC

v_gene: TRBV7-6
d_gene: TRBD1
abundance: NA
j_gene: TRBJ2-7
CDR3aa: CASSPLRTGEYEQYF
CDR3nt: TGTGCCAGCAGCCCACTACGTACAGGGGAATACGAGCAGTACTTC

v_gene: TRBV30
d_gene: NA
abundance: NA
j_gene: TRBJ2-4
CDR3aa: CAWSNQPVQYF
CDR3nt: TGTGCCTGGAGTAATCAACCGGTTCAGTACTTC

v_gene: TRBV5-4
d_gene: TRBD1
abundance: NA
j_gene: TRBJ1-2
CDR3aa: CASSTWTGVNYGYTF
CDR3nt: TGTGCCAGCAGCACTTGGACAGGGGTGAACTATGGCTACACCTTC

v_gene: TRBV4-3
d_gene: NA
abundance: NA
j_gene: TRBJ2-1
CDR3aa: CASSQETGGYNEQFF
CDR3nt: TGCGCCAGCAGCCAGGAAACCGGGGGATACAATGAGCAGTTCTTC

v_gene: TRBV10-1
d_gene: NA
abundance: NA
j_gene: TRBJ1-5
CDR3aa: CASSNVQDSNQPQHF
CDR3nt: TGCGCCAGCAGTAACGTGCAGGATAGCAATCAGCCCCAGCATTTT

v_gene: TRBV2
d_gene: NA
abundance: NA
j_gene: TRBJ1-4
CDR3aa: CASSLTDRKLFF
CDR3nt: TGTGCCAGCAGTCTTACCGACAGAAAACTGTTTTTT

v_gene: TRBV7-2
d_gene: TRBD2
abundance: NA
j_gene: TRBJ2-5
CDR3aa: CASSLVLKAGSQYF
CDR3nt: TGTGCCAGCAGCTTAGTTTTGAAAGCGGGGTCCCAGTACTTC

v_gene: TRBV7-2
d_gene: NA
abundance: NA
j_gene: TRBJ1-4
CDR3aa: CASRRSGTNEKLFF
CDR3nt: TGTGCCAGCAGGAGGTCGGGTACTAATGAAAAACTGTTTTTT

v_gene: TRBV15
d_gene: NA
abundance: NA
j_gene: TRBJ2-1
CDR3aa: CATSRVPGATYNEQFF
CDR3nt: TGTGCCACCAGCAGAGTTCCGGGGGCCACCTACAATGAGCAGTTCTTC

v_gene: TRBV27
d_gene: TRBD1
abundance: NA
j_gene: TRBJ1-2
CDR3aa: CASSLGQGSGYTF
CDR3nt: TGTGCCAGCAGTTTAGGACAGGGGTCTGGCTACACCTTC

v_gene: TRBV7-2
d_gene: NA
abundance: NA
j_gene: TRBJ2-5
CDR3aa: CASSLEKTQYF
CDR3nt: TGTGCCAGCAGCTTAGAAAAGACCCAGTACTTC

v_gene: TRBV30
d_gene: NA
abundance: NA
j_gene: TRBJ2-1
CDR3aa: CAWSGGPRSYNEQFF
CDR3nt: TGTGCCTGGAGCGGGGGCCCACGATCCTACAATGAGCAGTTCTTC

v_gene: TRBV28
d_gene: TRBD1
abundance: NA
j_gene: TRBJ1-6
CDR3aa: CASTIRTGPSLSPLHF
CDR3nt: TGTGCCAGCACTATAAGGACAGGACCCTCCCTTTCACCCCTCCACTTT

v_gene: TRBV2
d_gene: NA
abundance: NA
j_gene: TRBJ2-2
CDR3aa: CASSANRGAVGTGELFF
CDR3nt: TGTGCCAGCAGTGCTAACCGCGGGGCAGTGGGCACCGGGGAGCTGTTTTTT

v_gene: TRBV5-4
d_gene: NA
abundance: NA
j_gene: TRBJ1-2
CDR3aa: CASSLGASGGYTF
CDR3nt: TGTGCCAGCAGCTTGGGGGCGTCGGGTGGCTACACCTTC

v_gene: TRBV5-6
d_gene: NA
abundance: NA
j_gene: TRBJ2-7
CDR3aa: CASSLWLGIPNYEQYF
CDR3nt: TGTGCCAGCAGCTTGTGGTTGGGAATCCCCAACTACGAGCAGTACTTC

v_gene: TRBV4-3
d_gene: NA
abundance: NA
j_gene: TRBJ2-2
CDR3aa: CASSQDAGYVGELFF
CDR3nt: TGCGCCAGCAGCCAAGATGCAGGGTATGTCGGGGAGCTGTTTTTT

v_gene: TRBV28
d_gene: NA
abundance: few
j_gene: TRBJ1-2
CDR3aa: CASITYRQPTTYGYTF
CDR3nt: TGTGCCAGTATAACCTATAGACAGCCAACTACCTATGGCTACACCTTC

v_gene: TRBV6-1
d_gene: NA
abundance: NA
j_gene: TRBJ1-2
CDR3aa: CASSEADLRIGYTF
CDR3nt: TGTGCCAGCAGTGAAGCGGACTTGCGGATTGGCTACACCTTC

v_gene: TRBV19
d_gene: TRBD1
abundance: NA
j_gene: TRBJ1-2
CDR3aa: CASRETGTGSNGYTF
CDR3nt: TGTGCCAGTAGAGAAACCGGGACAGGGTCCAATGGCTACACCTTC

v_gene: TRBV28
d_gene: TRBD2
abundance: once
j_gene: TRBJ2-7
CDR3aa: CASSLTSGGGSSYEQYF
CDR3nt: TGTGCCAGCAGTTTGACTAGCGGGGGGGGTAGCTCCTACGAGCAGTACTTC

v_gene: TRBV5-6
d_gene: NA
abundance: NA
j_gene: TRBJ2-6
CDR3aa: CASSLPRQTSSGANVLTF
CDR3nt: TGTGCCAGCAGCCTCCCGAGACAGACCTCCTCTGGGGCCAACGTCCTGACTTTC

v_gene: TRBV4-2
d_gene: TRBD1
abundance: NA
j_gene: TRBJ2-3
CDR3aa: CASSPRDRGRTDTQYF
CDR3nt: TGTGCCAGCAGCCCGCGGGACAGGGGACGCACAGATACGCAGTATTTT